These T cell receptor beta chains were read from a single sample in a study of metastatic and nonmetastatic thyroid tumors. Through MiXCR, TCRdb re-clonotyped the PCR reads. The sample holds roughly 7,300 clones, approximately 32% seen once. Sequenced material: tumor tissue. These TCRs come from a female donor with papillary thyroid cancer or a benign thyroid nodule (not recorded which). Some clones in this sample may be carry-over from other donors' samples. CDR3s include the opening cysteine and the closing phenylalanine or tryptophan. The D gene is left open where the match is weak. Some rows mark clone size as missing; the rest say once, few, many or name a class of expanded clone.

d_call: NA; j_call: TRBJ1-2; clone_size: medium-sized; v_call: TRBV30; cdr3_nt: TGTGCAGACGGCGGCTACACCTTC; cdr3_aa: CADGGYTF
d_call: NA; j_call: TRBJ2-3; clone_size: many; v_call: TRBV7-7; cdr3_nt: TGTGCTAGCAGCTTGAGTGGCACAGATACGCAGTATTTT; cdr3_aa: CASSLSGTDTQYF
d_call: NA; j_call: TRBJ2-5; clone_size: medium-sized; v_call: TRBV6-1; cdr3_nt: TGTGCCAGCAGTTTAAGGGAAAGGACGGCCCAGTACTTC; cdr3_aa: CASSLRERTAQYF
d_call: TRBD1; j_call: TRBJ2-7; clone_size: NA; v_call: TRBV5-1; cdr3_nt: TGCGCCAGCAGCTTGGAACTAGGGGGCTGGTACGAGCAGTACTTC; cdr3_aa: CASSLELGGWYEQYF
d_call: NA; j_call: TRBJ1-2; clone_size: NA; v_call: TRBV24-1; cdr3_nt: TGTGCCACCAGTGATCCCCCGGATAAGGACTACACCTTC; cdr3_aa: CATSDPPDKDYTF
d_call: TRBD2; j_call: TRBJ2-3; clone_size: NA; v_call: TRBV30; cdr3_nt: TGTGCCAACAGCGGGAGTAGTATGGATACGCAGTATTTT; cdr3_aa: CANSGSSMDTQYF
d_call: NA; j_call: TRBJ2-1; clone_size: NA; v_call: TRBV20-1; cdr3_nt: TGCAGTGCTCACGCCGAGCTGGGGTCCTACAATGAGCAGTTCTTC; cdr3_aa: CSAHAELGSYNEQFF
d_call: TRBD1; j_call: TRBJ1-5; clone_size: few; v_call: TRBV6-1; cdr3_nt: TGTGCCAGCAGTGTGGGACAGTTGGTTTCCCAGCCCCAGCATTTT; cdr3_aa: CASSVGQLVSQPQHF
d_call: TRBD2; j_call: TRBJ2-7; clone_size: NA; v_call: TRBV20-1; cdr3_nt: TGCAGTGCTAGAGTCAGGACTAGCGGGAGGATCGGTGAGCAGTACTTC; cdr3_aa: CSARVRTSGRIGEQYF
d_call: NA; j_call: TRBJ1-2; clone_size: medium-sized; v_call: TRBV2; cdr3_nt: TGTGCCAGCAGTGTGAACTATGGCTACACCTTC; cdr3_aa: CASSVNYGYTF
d_call: NA; j_call: TRBJ2-3; clone_size: medium-sized; v_call: TRBV6-1; cdr3_nt: TGTGCCAGCAGTGATTGGGCAGATACGCAGTATTTT; cdr3_aa: CASSDWADTQYF
d_call: NA; j_call: TRBJ2-7; clone_size: NA; v_call: TRBV5-1; cdr3_nt: TGCGCCAGCAGCTTGCGGCGGGACGCCTACGAGCAGTACTTC; cdr3_aa: CASSLRRDAYEQYF
d_call: NA; j_call: TRBJ1-1; clone_size: medium-sized; v_call: TRBV5-1; cdr3_nt: TGCGCCAGCAGCTTGGAGCATTCGAACACTGAAGCTTTCTTT; cdr3_aa: CASSLEHSNTEAFF
d_call: TRBD1; j_call: TRBJ1-1; clone_size: few; v_call: TRBV12-3/TRBV12-4; cdr3_nt: TGTGCCAGCAGTGTAGACAGGGGCACCGAAGCTTTCTTT; cdr3_aa: CASSVDRGTEAFF
d_call: NA; j_call: TRBJ1-1; clone_size: medium-sized; v_call: TRBV20-1; cdr3_nt: TGCAGTGCTAGCCCTTTGAACACTGAAGCTTTCTTT; cdr3_aa: CSASPLNTEAFF
d_call: NA; j_call: TRBJ1-6; clone_size: medium-sized; v_call: TRBV4-1; cdr3_nt: TGCGCCAGCAGCCGCAGGACCGGGGAGGGTTCACCCCTCCACTTT; cdr3_aa: CASSRRTGEGSPLHF
d_call: TRBD2; j_call: TRBJ2-1; clone_size: medium-sized; v_call: TRBV27; cdr3_nt: TGTGCCAGCAGTTTGGGGACTACCAACAATGAGCAGTTCTTC; cdr3_aa: CASSLGTTNNEQFF
d_call: NA; j_call: TRBJ2-2; clone_size: medium-sized; v_call: TRBV5-4; cdr3_nt: TGTGCCAGCAGCCTGTACGGGGAGCTGTTTTTT; cdr3_aa: CASSLYGELFF
d_call: NA; j_call: TRBJ1-3; clone_size: many; v_call: TRBV6-1; cdr3_nt: TGTGCCAGCAGTACGACGGACTCTGGAAACACCATATATTTT; cdr3_aa: CASSTTDSGNTIYF
d_call: NA; j_call: TRBJ2-7; clone_size: NA; v_call: TRBV2; cdr3_nt: TGTGCCAGCATGAAAGAAGCTGGAGGCTCCTACGAGCAGTACTTC; cdr3_aa: CASMKEAGGSYEQYF
d_call: NA; j_call: TRBJ2-7; clone_size: few; v_call: TRBV10-3; cdr3_nt: TGTGCCATCAGCCCATCCGGGACCGCCTACGAGCAGTACTTC; cdr3_aa: CAISPSGTAYEQYF
d_call: NA; j_call: TRBJ1-3; clone_size: NA; v_call: TRBV6-9; cdr3_nt: TGTGCCAGCAGTCTATCTGGAAACACCATATATTTT; cdr3_aa: CASSLSGNTIYF